A selection of T cell receptor beta chains follows, all from one sample in a study of Ad26.COV2.S vaccination and SARS-CoV-2 variants. Produced via immunoSEQ multiplex PCR; TCRdb's table is partial and in-frame only. Among about 320,000 clones listed, roughly 84% were seen once. The input for sequencing was peripheral blood, taken in a trial of Ad26.COV2.S vaccine versus placebo. The receptors originated from a person aged 18-65 years who received the Ad26.COV2.S COVID-19 vaccine or a placebo. The CDR3 runs from the conserved cysteine through the conserved F or W. A D gene is named only where the DNA matches it firmly. Expanded clones get a size class; other rows say once, few or many, or leave the size out.

d_call	v_call	clone_size	j_call	cdr3_aa	cdr3_nt
.	TRBV9	.	TRBJ1-6	CASSVATADVTPLHF	TGTGCCAGCAGCGTAGCTACGGCAGACGTGACACCCCTCCACTTT
.	TRBV6-2/TRBV6-3	.	TRBJ1-1	CASSSPGARTEAFF	TGTGCCAGCAGTTCCCCAGGAGCAAGGACTGAAGCTTTCTTT
TRBD1	TRBV15	.	TRBJ1-1	CATSRATGGAESKAFF	TGTGCCACCAGCAGAGCGACAGGGGGCGCCGAAAGTAAAGCTTTCTTT
TRBD1	TRBV7-8	.	TRBJ2-1	CASSSGTGGMHEQFF	TGTGCCAGCAGCTCGGGGACAGGCGGTATGCATGAGCAGTTCTTC
TRBD1	TRBV6-2/TRBV6-3	few	TRBJ1-1	CASSYRTGGVNTEAFF	TGTGCCAGCAGTTACAGGACAGGGGGAGTGAACACTGAAGCTTTCTTT
.	TRBV11-2	.	TRBJ1-1	CASSLRRNTEAFF	TGTGCCAGCAGCTTAAGAAGAAACACTGAAGCTTTCTTT
.	TRBV25-1	.	TRBJ2-1	CASSEPGFSYNEQFF	TGTGCCAGCAGTGAACCCGGGTTCTCCTACAATGAGCAGTTCTTC
TRBD1	TRBV7-2	.	TRBJ2-3	CASSFTGVSTDTQYF	TGTGCCAGCAGCTTCACAGGGGTTAGCACAGATACGCAGTATTTT
.	TRBV7-9	.	TRBJ2-1	CASSLISRDNEQFF	TGTGCCAGCAGCTTAATCTCCAGGGACAATGAGCAGTTCTTC
TRBD1	TRBV19	few	TRBJ2-4	CASRDSLAKNIQYF	TGTGCCAGCCGGGACAGCTTAGCCAAAAACATTCAGTACTTC
.	TRBV19	.	TRBJ1-3	CASTAPGGGARNTIYF	TGTGCCAGTACGGCCCCCGGCGGGGGGGCGAGAAACACCATATATTTT
.	TRBV20-1	.	TRBJ2-1	CSASLYNEQFF	TGCAGTGCTAGTCTCTACAATGAGCAGTTCTTC
TRBD1	TRBV15	.	TRBJ2-4	CATSGPGQATEAKNIQYF	TGTGCCACCAGCGGACCGGGACAGGCTACGGAGGCCAAAAACATTCAGTACTTC